These 32 T cell receptor beta chains originate from one sample sequenced in a study of T cell clonality in common variable immunodeficiency. The repertoire was sequenced with immunoSEQ multiplex PCR; TCRdb's copy has only in-frame clones and lacks some. The repertoire yields around 32,000 clones, none seen only once; the top ten contain approximately 4.7%. The sample consisted of peripheral blood mononuclear cells. These receptors came from a person between 18 and 75 years old in good health.

Many counts were recorded for this clone. The CDR3 end is not reached by the read, which stops 3 residues before it; the germline J gene fills it in. V gene TRBV18 combines with J gene TRBJ2-5; unclear D gene. Per the germline V gene, CDR1 is KGHSH and CDR2 is LQKENI. This CDR3 is 13 amino acids long. Trimming shortened V by 4 bases and J by 2 bases, and 8 bases separated the two germline ends. CDR3 protein: CASSQGNQETQYF. Incomplete CDR3 DNA: TGTGCCAGCTCACAGGGTAATCAAGAGACC.

This clone was seen repeatedly, ten times or more. The read stops 3 residues short of the end of the CDR3; the missing end is completed from the germline J gene. V gene TRBV19 combines with J gene TRBJ2-3; the D gene is possibly TRBD2 (6 bases). Germline assignment: CDR1 LNHDA and CDR2 SQIVND (reference sequence). V was cut by 5 bases and J by 2 bases, with 20 bases left in between. The length of the CDR3 is 17 residues. The chain's CDR3 is CASSSRGGGVDTDTQYF. Incomplete CDR3 DNA: TGTGCCAGTAGTTCCCGGGGTGGCGGGGTAGACACAGATACG.

Concerning this clone itself: The read stops 3 residues short of the end of the CDR3; the missing end is completed from the germline J gene. The chain links TRBV19 to TRBJ1-4; TRBD1 matches 8 bases. This CDR3 is 16 amino acids long. Germline-derived CDR1 and CDR2 are LNHDA and SQIVND (reference sequence). The part of the CDR3 DNA that was read is TGTGCCAGTAGTATAGATCCAGGGGGCGGGAATTCACCA. This translates into CASSIDPGGGNSP. The CDR3 in its entirety is CASSIDPGGGNSPLFF.

The sample holds a few counts of this clone. The read ends 3 residues shy of where the CDR3 ends; the end is completed using the germline J gene. The chain couples TRBV23-1 to TRBJ2-3; perhaps D is TRBD1 or TRBD2 (5 bases each). TRBV23-1 is identified as an open reading frame with a role that is uncertain. The CDR3 covers 17 residues. CDR3 DNA (partial): TGCGCCAGCAGTCAATTCATAGGTGCAGGGAGCAATCAGCCG. Translating it yields CASSQFIGAGSNQP. In full, the CDR3 is CASSQFIGAGSNQPQYF.

This clone has ten or more counts. The CDR3 is cut off 3 residues early in the read; its end comes from the germline J gene. The genes are TRBV7-3 and TRBJ2-2; a possible D gene is TRBD1 (6 bases). The CDR3 is 14 residues long. V lost 5 bases and J 7 bases, leaving 14 bases between the germline ends. Per germline, CDR1 SGHTA and CDR2 FQGTGA. CDR3 loop: CASSRLGGSGELFF. The sequenced part of the CDR3 DNA is TGTGCCAGCAGCCGATTAGGGGGAAGCGGGGAG.

This clone was recorded many times. The read stops 3 residues short of the end of the CDR3; the missing end is completed from the germline J gene. V and J are TRBV5-1 and TRBJ1-1, with D perhaps TRBD1 (6 bases). Trimming took 0 bases from V and 2 from J, leaving 8 bases between them. The germline V gene has CDR1 SGHRS and CDR2 YFSETQ. There are 14 residues in the CDR3. CDR3: CASSLGTDNTEAFF. The sequenced part of the CDR3 DNA is TGCGCCAGCAGCTTGGGGACAGATAACACTGAA.

This clone was recorded at least ten times. The sequence runs out 3 residues before the end of the CDR3; the remainder is reconstructed from the germline J gene. The genes are TRBV20-1 and TRBJ2-5, with 8 bases that match TRBD2. J lost 1 base, V lost 3 bases, and 7 bases had no gene match. This CDR3 comprises 15 residues. CDR1 is DFQATT, CDR2 SNEGSKA, per germline (reference sequence). CDR3 sequence: CSASRVAGLQETQYF. The sequenced part of the CDR3 DNA is TGCAGTGCTAGTAGAGTAGCGGGACTCCAAGAGACC.

This clone was counted many times. Incomplete CDR3 DNA: TGTGCCAGCTTGACGCGCAGGGGAGGTACG. This gives the protein CASLTRRGGT. The whole CDR3 protein is CASLTRRGGTQYF. The V gene is TRBV19, the J gene TRBJ2-3; D is tentatively TRBD1 or TRBD2 (6 bases each). With the read ending 3 residues before the CDR3 end, the germline J gene is used to fill in that end. The CDR3 is 13 amino acids. V was shortened by 9 bases and J by 8 bases, with 18 bases between the two germline ends. CDR1 is LNHDA and CDR2 is SQIVND in the germline V gene (reference sequence).

This clone was picked up many times. The read terminates 3 residues before the CDR3 end, so the remaining end is supplied by the germline J gene. This chain connects TRBV5-6 to TRBJ2-7; maybe TRBD2 (5 bases). Germline loops: CDR1 SGHDT, CDR2 YYEEEE. V was shortened by 5 bases and J by 4 bases, with 16 bases between the two germline ends. This CDR3 contains 14 residues. Here the CDR3 reads CASRTDSLLYEQYF. Partial CDR3 DNA: TGTGCCAGCAGAACGGACTCCTTATTGTACGAG.

There are many counts of this clone. The sequenced CDR3 bases are TGCAGTGCTAGAGATACGGGAGGGCGAGGGGTCGAG. Protein product: CSARDTGGRGVE. The whole CDR3 sequence is CSARDTGGRGVEQYF. This chain connects TRBV20-1 to TRBJ2-7; 8 bases are a match to TRBD2. The read terminates 3 residues ahead of where the CDR3 ends, so the germline J gene completes it. With 0 bases clipped from V and 6 bases from J, the junction kept 10 bases outside the gene matches. The CDR3 spans 15 residues. CDR1 and CDR2 (germline): DFQATT, SNEGSKA (reference sequence).

A remark on this clone: From the germline J gene comes the end of the CDR3, since the read stops 3 residues before it. The rearrangement joins TRBV10-2 to TRBJ1-2, with a weak D call TRBD1 (6 bases). CDR1 is WSHSY and CDR2 is SAAADI in the germline V gene. This CDR3 is built from 17 residues. V was shortened by 0 bases and J by 6 bases, with 20 bases between the two germline ends. CDR3 DNA (partial): TGCGCCAGCAGTGAGTCGGCCTACAGGGACCCAAGGGATGGC. This sequence encodes CASSESAYRDPRDG. The whole CDR3 protein reads CASSESAYRDPRDGYTF.

This clone was recorded many times. The read ends 3 residues early relative to the CDR3; the germline J gene fills the gap. V gene TRBV10-3 combines with J gene TRBJ2-3; TRBD2 matches 10 bases. CDR3 length: 15 amino acids. Trimming at V came to 3 bases and at J to 5 bases, leaving 5 bases not matched to a gene. Per germline, CDR1 ENHRY and CDR2 SYGVKD. The part of the CDR3 DNA that was read is TGTGCCATCAGTGAATATCTAGCGGGAGTAGATACG. Translated, it gives CAISEYLAGVDT. The CDR3 as a whole reads CAISEYLAGVDTQYF.

As regards this clone: The read ends 3 residues before the CDR3 terminus; that terminus is restored from the germline J gene. The chain has TRBV18 and TRBJ1-2; 10 bases map to TRBD1. CDR3 length: 15 amino acids. Germline CDR1 KGHSH, CDR2 LQKENI. The CDR3 region is CASSPGTGEWNDYTF. CDR3 bases read: TGTGCCAGCTCACCAGGGACAGGGGAATGGAATGAC. The full variable domain, rest sourced from reference TRBV18 and TRBJ1-2, is NAGVMQNPRHLVRRRGQEARLRCSPMKGHSHVYWYRQLPEEGLKFMVYLQKENIIDESGMPKERFSAEFPKEGPSILRIQQVVRGDSAAYFCASSPGTGEWNDYTFGSGTRLTVV.

This clone has ten or more counts. The CDR3 end is not reached by the read, which stops 3 residues before it; the germline J gene fills it in. The chain combines TRBV2 with TRBJ1-6, with D unclear. Deletions cut 7 bases from V and 10 bases from J, with 11 bases between. The germline V gene has CDR1 SNHLY and CDR2 FYNNEI. The CDR3 has 12 residues. The covered CDR3 bases are TGTGCCAGCACTGCGTCGAAATCACCC. As protein: CASTASKSP. The complete CDR3 reads CASTASKSPLHF.

As concerns this clone: Sequencing ends 3 residues short of the CDR3 end; the germline J gene provides the rest. J is TRBJ2-7 and V is TRBV20-1; 11 nucleotides align to TRBD1. Germline V gene sequence: CDR1 DFQATT, CDR2 SNEGSKA (reference sequence). CDR3 length equals 13 residues. V lost 3 bases, J lost 4 bases, and 2 bases stayed unmatched. CDR3 DNA (partial): TGCAGTGCTAGCCGGGACAGGGGGTACGAG. Translated, it gives CSASRDRGYE. The whole CDR3 protein reads CSASRDRGYEQYF.

Notes on this clone: Relative to the germline gene, one junction end is altered; a read error may explain this. Sequencing ends 3 residues short of the CDR3 end; the germline J gene provides the rest. The same CDR3 arises from other DNA sequences in this sample as well. The J gene is TRBJ1-3, the V gene TRBV18, with unresolved D. Germline-derived CDR1 and CDR2 are KGHSH and LQKENI. CDR3 size: 16 residues. CDR3 protein: CASSPPGRSRGNTIYF. The sequenced part of the CDR3 DNA is TGTGCCAGCTCACCACCGGGCAGGTCAAGAGGAAACACA. The full variable domain, with the rest looked up from reference TRBV18 and TRBJ1-3, is NAGVMQNPRHLVRRRGQEARLRCSPMKGHSHVYWYRQLPEEGLKFMVYLQKENIIDESGMPKERFSAEFPKEGPSILRIQQVVRGDSAAYFCASSPPGRSRGNTIYFGEGSWLTVV.

This clone was counted between two and nine times. The read ends 3 residues shy of where the CDR3 ends; the end is completed using the germline J gene. The chain employs TRBV30 and TRBJ2-2, with D possibly TRBD1 on 5 matching bases. The CDR3 runs 13 residues. The germline CDR1 and CDR2 sequences are GTSNPN and SVGIG (reference sequence). CDR3 sequence: CASPDIVNEKLFF. The CDR3 bases that were read are TGTGCCTCCCCGGACATCGTTAATGAAAAG.

This clone has ten or more counts. The sequence runs out 3 residues before the end of the CDR3; the remainder is reconstructed from the germline J gene. V and J are TRBV5-1 and TRBJ2-5; TRBD2 might be the D (7 bases). There are 15 residues in the CDR3. Trimming stripped 6 bases from V and 5 bases from J, with 20 bases between. Germline values: CDR1 SGHRS, CDR2 YFSETQ. The CDR3 DNA, read in part, is TGCGCCAGCACTGGGGGCGGGAGTAGAGGCGAGACC. It specifies CASTGGGSRGET. The whole CDR3 sequence reads CASTGGGSRGETQYF.

This clone was counted ten times or more. The CDR3 sequence: CASNIGFPGRMNTEAFF. CDR3 bases read: TGTGCCAGCAACATAGGGTTTCCAGGGAGGATGAACACTGAA. The chain uses TRBV7-8 and TRBJ1-1, with a tentative D call TRBD1 (5 bases). From the germline J gene comes the end of the CDR3, since the read stops 3 residues before it. Germline V gene sequence: CDR1 SGHVS, CDR2 FQNEAQ. The CDR3 length is 17 residues. Trimming left V 7 bases short and J 0 bases short, with 21 bases between.

This clone was seen only a few times. The read halts 3 residues ahead of the CDR3 end, with the missing end drawn from the germline J gene. The chain joins TRBV7-9 to TRBJ2-3; the D gene is possibly TRBD1 (6 bases). Germline loops: CDR1 SEHNR, CDR2 FQNEAQ (reference sequence). V dropped 5 bases and J dropped 8 bases, with 17 bases sitting between them. The CDR3 length is 14 residues. CDR3 DNA (partial): TGTGCCAGCAGCGGGGGCCCTAGTGGCGGTACG. This sequence encodes CASSGGPSGGT. The full CDR3 reads CASSGGPSGGTQYF. The full variable domain, in which reference TRBV7-9 and TRBJ2-3 provide the parts outside the CDR3, is DTGVSQNPRHKITKRGQNVTFRCDPISEHNRLYWYRQTLGQGPEFLTYFQNEAQLEKSRLLSDRFSAERPKGSFSTLEIQRTEQGDSAMYLCASSGGPSGGTQYFGPGTRLTVL.

This clone was seen at least ten times. The DNA ends 3 residues before the CDR3 does, and the rest of the CDR3 is filled in from the germline J gene. V and J are TRBV30 and TRBJ2-3; possible D gene TRBD1, 5 bases. Trimming cost V 0 bases and J 2 bases, with 9 bases left between them. The CDR3 contains 14 residues. Looked up from germline, CDR1 is GTSNPN and CDR2 is SVGIG (reference sequence). The CDR3 region is CAWSVQVHTDTQYF. Incomplete CDR3 DNA: TGTGCCTGGAGTGTACAGGTCCACACAGATACG.

At least ten counts were recorded for this clone. From the germline J gene comes the end of the CDR3, since the read stops 3 residues before it. This chain connects TRBV2 to TRBJ2-5, with TRBD2 matching 10 bases. The ends lost 5 bases at V and 3 bases at J; junction bases unmatched: 3. This CDR3 contains 14 residues. Germline-derived CDR1 and CDR2 are SNHLY and FYNNEI. The part of the CDR3 DNA that was read is TGTGCCAGCAGTCTCCTAGCGGGAGAAGAGACC. Protein sequence: CASSLLAGEET. In full, the CDR3 is CASSLLAGEETQYF.

This clone was seen at least ten times. Sequencing ends 3 residues short of the CDR3 end; the germline J gene provides the rest. The chain carries TRBV6-4 and TRBJ2-3, with D uncertain. The CDR3 is 14 amino acids. V was pared by 2 bases and J by 0 bases, with 6 bases between. The germline CDR1 and CDR2 sequences are MRHNA and SNTAGT. The sequenced part of the CDR3 DNA is TGTGCCAGCAGTGACACAGCTAGCACAGATACG. Translation gives CASSDTASTDT. The entire CDR3 reads CASSDTASTDTQYF.

This clone was picked up many times. The read stops 3 residues short of the end of the CDR3; the missing end is completed from the germline J gene. This chain links TRBV19 with TRBJ2-1, with TRBD2 as a possible D gene (5 bases). The germline V gene has CDR1 LNHDA and CDR2 SQIVND (reference sequence). Trimming pared 4 bases from V and 3 bases from J, leaving 10 bases between. CDR3 length: 14 amino acids. The CDR3 bases that were read are TGTGCCAGTAGTACCTACCGGGGCTACAATGAG. Translation gives CASSTYRGYNE. The complete CDR3 protein is CASSTYRGYNEQFF.

Many counts were recorded for this clone. The missing CDR3 end, 3 residues past where the read stops, is filled in from the germline J gene. The J gene is TRBJ2-7, the V gene TRBV30, with D possibly TRBD2 on 5 matching bases. Germline V CDR1 and CDR2: GTSNPN, SVGIG (reference sequence). The CDR3 has 12 residues. Trimming left V 3 bases short and J 6 bases short, with 12 bases between. CDR3: CAWSAEASEQYF. The CDR3 bases that were read are TGTGCCTGGAGCGCGGAGGCCAGCGAG.

This clone was seen repeatedly, ten times or more. The CDR3 extends 3 residues past the end of the read, so its final part is completed from the germline J gene. This sequence joins TRBV14 and TRBJ2-3; D is ambiguous. The V gene's germline CDR1 is SGHDN and CDR2 FVKESK. With 0 bases removed from V and 4 bases from J, the gap between germline ends came to 14 bases. The CDR3 consists of 16 residues. CDR3 protein: CASSQEVNIPADTQYF. CDR3 bases read: TGTGCCAGCAGCCAAGAAGTAAACATTCCAGCAGATACG. Filled out from reference TRBV14 and TRBJ2-3, the complete variable domain reads EAGVTQFPSHSVIEKGQTVTLRCDPISGHDNLYWYRRVMGKEIKFLLHFVKESKQDESGMPNNRFLAERTGGTYSTLKVQPAELEDSGVYFCASSQEVNIPADTQYFGPGTRLTVL.

About this clone: The read terminates 3 residues ahead of where the CDR3 ends, so the germline J gene completes it. V gene TRBV5-4 combines with J gene TRBJ2-7, with 10 bases that match TRBD1. Germline trimming cut 4 bases from V and 6 bases from J; bases unmatched to any gene: 10. The CDR3 is 15 amino acids. Germline V gene data show CDR1 as SGHNT and CDR2 as YYREEE (reference sequence). The sequenced part of the CDR3 DNA is TGTGCCAGCAGCCTCGGGACAGGGGTGTGGGGCGAG. Translated: CASSLGTGVWGE. The entire CDR3 is CASSLGTGVWGEQYF.

A note on this clone: Coverage ceases 3 residues before the CDR3 finishes, and the germline J gene fills in the end. The rearrangement links TRBV2 to TRBJ2-3, with D possibly matching TRBD2 (5 bases). CDR1 and CDR2 from the germline V gene are SNHLY and FYNNEI. The CDR3 sequence is 15 residues long. The sequenced CDR3 bases are TGTGCCAGCAGTGTAGCCCGGCGGGCCCAAGAGACG. Translating gives CASSVARRAQET. The entire CDR3 protein is CASSVARRAQETQYF.

This clone was seen repeatedly, ten times or more. The DNA read from the CDR3 is TGTGCCAGCAGCCAAACGGGGTGGACCACTGAA. Translating it yields CASSQTGWTTE. The whole CDR3 region reads CASSQTGWTTEAFF. V usage is TRBV16 and J usage is TRBJ1-1; D ambiguous. From the germline J gene comes the end of the CDR3, since the read stops 3 residues before it. Germline CDR1 KGHSY, CDR2 FQNENV. Deletions cut 2 bases from V and 4 bases from J, with 11 bases between. This CDR3 has 14 residues.

This clone has a handful of counts. The CDR3 end falls 3 residues outside the read, so it is completed with the germline J gene. The genes are TRBV2 and TRBJ2-2; no reliable D call. The germline CDR1 and CDR2 sequences are SNHLY and FYNNEI. The CDR3 spans 14 residues. CDR3 DNA (partial): TGTGCCAGCAGTGATGGCAGGCTCGCCGAAAAG. Its protein is CASSDGRLAEK. The entire CDR3 protein reads CASSDGRLAEKLFF.

This clone showed up just a few times. The sequence runs out 3 residues before the end of the CDR3; the remainder is reconstructed from the germline J gene. This chain uses TRBV30 with TRBJ2-4; 10 bases are shared with TRBD1. Germline values: CDR1 GTSNPN, CDR2 SVGIG (reference sequence). CDR3 length equals 16 residues. The CDR3 spells CAWTNSGMRTGGGQYF. The sequenced part of the CDR3 DNA is TGTGCCTGGACCAATAGCGGGATGAGGACAGGGGGAGGT.

Of note for this clone: This may stem from a read error, because a much larger clone lies one nucleotide away. The read stops 3 residues short of the end of the CDR3; the missing end is completed from the germline J gene. The chain links TRBV23-1 to TRBJ2-3; 7 bases map to TRBD1. TRBV23-1 is given ORF status, its function remaining uncertain. This CDR3 has 12 amino acids. The CDR3 bases that were read are TGCGCCAGCAGTGTACAGGGGCAGCCG. Its protein is CASSVQGQP. The complete CDR3 sequence is CASSVQGQPQYF.